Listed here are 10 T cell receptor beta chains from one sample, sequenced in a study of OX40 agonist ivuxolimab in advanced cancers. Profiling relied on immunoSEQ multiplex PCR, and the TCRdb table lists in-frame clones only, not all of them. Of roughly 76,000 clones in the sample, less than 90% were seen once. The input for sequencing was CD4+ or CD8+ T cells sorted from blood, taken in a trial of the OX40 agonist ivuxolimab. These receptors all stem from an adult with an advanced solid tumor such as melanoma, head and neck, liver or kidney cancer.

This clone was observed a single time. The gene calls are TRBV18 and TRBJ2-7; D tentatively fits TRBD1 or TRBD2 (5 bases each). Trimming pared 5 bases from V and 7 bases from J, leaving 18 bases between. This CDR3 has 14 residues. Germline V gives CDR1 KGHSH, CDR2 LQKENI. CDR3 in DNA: TGTGCCAGCTCATCGGCAGGGAGATCTACGGAGCAGTACTTC. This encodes CASSSAGRSTEQYF.

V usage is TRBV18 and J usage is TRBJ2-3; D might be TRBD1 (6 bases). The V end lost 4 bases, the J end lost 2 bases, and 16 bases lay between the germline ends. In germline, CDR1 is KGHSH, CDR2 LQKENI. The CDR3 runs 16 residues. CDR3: CASSQLGQLTTDTQYF. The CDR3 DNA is TGTGCCAGCTCACAGTTAGGACAGCTCACCACAGATACGCAGTATTTT. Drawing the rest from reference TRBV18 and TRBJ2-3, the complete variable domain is NAGVMQNPRHLVRRRGQEARLRCSPMKGHSHVYWYRQLPEEGLKFMVYLQKENIIDESGMPKERFSAEFPKEGPSILRIQQVVRGDSAAYFCASSQLGQLTTDTQYFGPGTRLTVL.

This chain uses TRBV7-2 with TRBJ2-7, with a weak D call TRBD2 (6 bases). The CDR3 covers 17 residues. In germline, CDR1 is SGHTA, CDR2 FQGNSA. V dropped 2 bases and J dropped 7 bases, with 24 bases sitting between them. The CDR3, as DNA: TGTGCCAGCAGCTTATCTGGTGGGGCGGCGGAGGGTAGAGAGCAGTACTTC. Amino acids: CASSLSGGAAEGREQYF.

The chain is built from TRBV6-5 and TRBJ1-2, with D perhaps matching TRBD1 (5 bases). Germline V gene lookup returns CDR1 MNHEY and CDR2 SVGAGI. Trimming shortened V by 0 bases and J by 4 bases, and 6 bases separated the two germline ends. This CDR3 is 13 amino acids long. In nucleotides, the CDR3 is TGTGCCAGCAGTTACTCGGGACCCTATGGCTACACCTTC. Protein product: CASSYSGPYGYTF.

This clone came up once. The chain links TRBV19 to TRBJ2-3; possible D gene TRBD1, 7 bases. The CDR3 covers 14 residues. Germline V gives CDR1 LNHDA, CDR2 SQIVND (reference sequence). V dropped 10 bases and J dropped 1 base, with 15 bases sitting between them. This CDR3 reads CATSRGTGTDTQYF. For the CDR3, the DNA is TGTGCCACTTCTCGCGGGACAGGCACAGATACGCAGTATTTT.

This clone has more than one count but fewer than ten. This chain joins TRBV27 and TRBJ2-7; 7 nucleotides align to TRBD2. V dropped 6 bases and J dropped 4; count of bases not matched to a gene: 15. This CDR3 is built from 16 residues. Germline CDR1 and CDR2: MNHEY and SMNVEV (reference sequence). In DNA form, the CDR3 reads TGTGCCAGCAGCCCTTCGGCTGCGGGAGAAGGGTACGAGCAGTACTTC. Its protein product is CASSPSAAGEGYEQYF.

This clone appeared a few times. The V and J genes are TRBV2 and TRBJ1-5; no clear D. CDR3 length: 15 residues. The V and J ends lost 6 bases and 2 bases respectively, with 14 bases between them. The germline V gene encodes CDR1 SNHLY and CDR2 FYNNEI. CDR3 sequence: CASRVLEGGNQPQHF. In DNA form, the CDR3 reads TGTGCCAGCAGAGTTTTAGAAGGAGGCAATCAGCCCCAGCATTTT.

Here the CDR3 DNA reads TGTGCCAGCAGCTTCGCTCCAGGGGCTGGCTACACCTTC. It is translated as CASSFAPGAGYTF. The gene calls are TRBV7-3 and TRBJ1-2, with a weak D call TRBD1 (6 bases). CDR3 length equals 13 residues. V shed 3 bases and J shed 7 bases, with 12 bases lying between them. Germline V CDR1 and CDR2: SGHTA, FQGTGA.

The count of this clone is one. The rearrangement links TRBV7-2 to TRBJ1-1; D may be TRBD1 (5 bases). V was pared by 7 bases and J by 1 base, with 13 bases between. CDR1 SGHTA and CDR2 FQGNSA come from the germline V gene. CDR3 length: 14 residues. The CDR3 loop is CASTWGVPNTEAFF. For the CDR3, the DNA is TGTGCCAGCACTTGGGGGGTCCCGAACACTGAAGCTTTCTTT.

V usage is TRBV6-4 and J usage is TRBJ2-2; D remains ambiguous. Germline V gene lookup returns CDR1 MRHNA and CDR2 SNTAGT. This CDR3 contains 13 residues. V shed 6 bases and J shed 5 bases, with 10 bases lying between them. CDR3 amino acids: CASRSSDTGELFF. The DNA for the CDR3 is TGTGCCAGCAGATCCTCCGATACCGGGGAGCTGTTTTTT.